These T cell receptor beta chains were read from a single sample in a study of T cell changes during pregnancy in multiple sclerosis. Sequenced by immunoSEQ multiplex PCR; TCRdb stores in-frame clones only, minus some. The table includes about 100,000 clones, around 93% detected once. The sequences come from peripheral blood, collected after pregnancy. The receptors were gathered from a female donor with multiple sclerosis, enrolled in a pregnancy study. The CDR3 runs from the conserved cysteine through the conserved F or W. Fields, in order: clone size, V gene, D gene, J gene, CDR3 DNA, CDR3 protein. A D gene is named only where the DNA matches it firmly. Rows may omit the clone size; those that give it use once, few, many or a size class.

-	TRBV19	TRBD1	TRBJ1-4	TGTGCCAGTAGGAACAGGGGGCGGAAGGAAAAACTGTTTTTT	CASRNRGRKEKLFF
-	TRBV4-2	TRBD2	TRBJ2-2	TGTGCCAGCAGCCCTGTTGTGCTAGCGGGGCCGAACACCGGGGAGCTGTTTTTT	CASSPVVLAGPNTGELFF
few	TRBV14	-	TRBJ1-2	TGTGCCAGCAGCCCTTCTTGGGGGCAGGGGATTTCCTATGGCTACACCTTC	CASSPSWGQGISYGYTF
-	TRBV6-5	-	TRBJ2-7	TGTGCCAGCAGCGACAACTACGAGCAGTACTTC	CASSDNYEQYF
-	TRBV7-2	TRBD1	TRBJ2-2	TGTGCCAGCAGCTTATTCCTTAATCTGGGGACAGGGGATACCGGGGAGCTGTTTTTT	CASSLFLNLGTGDTGELFF
-	TRBV4-1	-	TRBJ2-5	TGCGCCAGCAGCCAAAAACAGGGTTTCCAAGAGACCCAGTACTTC	CASSQKQGFQETQYF
-	TRBV29-1	TRBD1	TRBJ2-7	TGCAGCGTTGAAAAGAGGACAGGGGGCGAAGGGTACGAGCAGTACTTC	CSVEKRTGGEGYEQYF
-	TRBV15	TRBD1	TRBJ2-7	TGTGCCACCGCCCCCGGACAGGACTACGAGCAGTACTTC	CATAPGQDYEQYF
once	TRBV9	-	TRBJ1-1	TGTGCCAGCAGCGTACGCGGGGGCCCTGAAGCTTTCTTT	CASSVRGGPEAFF
-	TRBV27	-	TRBJ2-2	TGTGCCAGCAGTTTACAGGGCGCCGGGGAGCTGTTTTTT	CASSLQGAGELFF
-	TRBV25-1	TRBD2	TRBJ2-7	TGTGCCAGCAGTGATCTAGCGGTCGAGCAGTACTTC	CASSDLAVEQYF
-	TRBV2	TRBD2	TRBJ2-5	TGTGCCAGCAGTGAATACGGACTAGCTTCGGAGACCCAGTACTTC	CASSEYGLASETQYF
-	TRBV6-5	-	TRBJ2-7	TGTGCCAGCAGTCCCGGTCCAGGGGACGCTTGGGAGCAGTACTTC	CASSPGPGDAWEQYF
-	TRBV6-1	TRBD1	TRBJ1-5	TGTGGGTCGGGGGACAGGGGTGGTGGCAATCAGCCCCAGCATTTT	CGSGDRGGGNQPQHF
-	TRBV5-1	-	TRBJ2-7	TGCGCCAGCAGCGTCGGCAGGACCTACGAGCAGTACTTC	CASSVGRTYEQYF
-	TRBV5-1	TRBD2	TRBJ2-7	TGCGCCAGCAGCGCGATGGGACTAGCGGGAGATCGCGAGCAGTACTTC	CASSAMGLAGDREQYF
-	TRBV29-1	TRBD2	TRBJ2-7	TGCAGCGTCCCAAGTCCCACTAGCGGAAGCTCCTACGAGCAGTACTTC	CSVPSPTSGSSYEQYF
-	TRBV6-1	TRBD1	TRBJ2-7	TGTGCCAGCGGAGACAGGGGTTCAAGAGAGCAGTACTTC	CASGDRGSREQYF
-	TRBV19	-	TRBJ1-1	TGTGCCAGTAGGGGGGGGAACACTGAAGCTTTCTTT	CASRGGNTEAFF
-	TRBV15	TRBD2	TRBJ2-7	TGTGCCACCAGCATTATAGCGGGAGAGGGTTCCTACGAGCAGTACTTC	CATSIIAGEGSYEQYF
-	TRBV15	-	TRBJ1-4	TGTGCCACCGGTGGCAGGGGTAATGAAAAACTGTTTTTT	CATGGRGNEKLFF
-	TRBV7-3	TRBD1	TRBJ1-2	TGTGCCAGCAGCTTGACAGGGGTGGATGGCTACACCTTC	CASSLTGVDGYTF
-	TRBV27	-	TRBJ2-7	TGTGCCAGCAGTTCTATCGACAGTGTAACCTACGAGCAGTACTTC	CASSSIDSVTYEQYF
-	TRBV11-2	TRBD2	TRBJ2-7	TGTGCCAGCAGCTTAGGATGGGCGGGAGGGCCTTACGAGCAGTACTTC	CASSLGWAGGPYEQYF
-	TRBV5-6	-	TRBJ2-1	TGTGCCAGCAGCTCACTAACTAGCCGGAATGAGCAGTTCTTC	CASSSLTSRNEQFF
-	TRBV5-4	TRBD2	TRBJ2-1	TGTGCCAGCAGCTCGGCCGGGAGGACCTACAATGAGCAGTTCTTC	CASSSAGRTYNEQFF
many	TRBV21-1	-	TRBJ2-7	TGTGCCAGCAGGTGGGAGGACGACCTAACCTACGAGCAGTACTTC	CASRWEDDLTYEQYF
-	TRBV5-4	TRBD1	TRBJ2-3	TGTGCCAGCAGCCCGGCTGACAGGGGGGAGGATACGCAGTATTTT	CASSPADRGEDTQYF
-	TRBV19	TRBD2	TRBJ2-7	TGTGCCAGTAGTATCCATGGCGGGAGCTACGAGCAGTACTTC	CASSIHGGSYEQYF
-	TRBV5-1	-	TRBJ1-6	TGCGCCAGCAGCCCCCTGTGGCAGGGAAGGAATTCACCCCTCCACTTT	CASSPLWQGRNSPLHF
once	TRBV6-1	-	TRBJ1-4	TGTGCCAGCAGTGAAGGGGAGCACAGTTTAGCTAATGAAAAACTGTTTTTT	CASSEGEHSLANEKLFF
-	TRBV5-4	-	TRBJ2-4	TGTGCCAGCAGCTTGCGGACATGGGCCAAAAACATTCAGTACTTC	CASSLRTWAKNIQYF
-	TRBV11-2	-	TRBJ1-1	TGTGCCAGCAGCCGTACAGGGAGTGAAGCTTTCTTT	CASSRTGSEAFF
-	TRBV2	TRBD2	TRBJ2-1	TGTGCCAGCACCAGCGGTCCTAGCGGTAGGGATGAGCAGTTCTTC	CASTSGPSGRDEQFF
-	TRBV4-3	-	TRBJ2-3	TGCGCCAGCAGCCAGAGACACCCAGATACGCAGTATTTT	CASSQRHPDTQYF
-	TRBV29-1	-	TRBJ1-2	TGCACCTCTTGGGGCCATGGCTACACCTTC	CTSWGHGYTF
-	TRBV27	-	TRBJ2-1	TGTGCCAGCAGTTTGCGTCGCGAGCAGTTCTTC	CASSLRREQFF
-	TRBV29-1	-	TRBJ2-7	TGCAGCGTTGAAGTAGCGGGACAGGGTTACGAGCAGTACTTC	CSVEVAGQGYEQYF
-	TRBV29-1	TRBD1	TRBJ2-1	TGCAGCGTTGAATTGGACAGGGCCTACAATGAGCAGTTCTTC	CSVELDRAYNEQFF
once	TRBV5-5	TRBD1	TRBJ2-5	TGTGCCAGCAGCCTTACAGGGGGCGCGGAAGAGACCCAGTACTTC	CASSLTGGAEETQYF
-	TRBV27	-	TRBJ2-7	TGTGCCAGCAGTACCCTACAGGGCTCCTACGAGCAGTACTTC	CASSTLQGSYEQYF
-	TRBV4-1	TRBD1	TRBJ1-2	TGCGCCAGCACGGAACAGGGGACTAACTATGGCTACACCTTC	CASTEQGTNYGYTF
-	TRBV25-1	TRBD1	TRBJ1-4	TGTGCCAGCAGTGCGCCACAGGGGGCGGATGAAAAACTGTTTTTT	CASSAPQGADEKLFF
-	TRBV6-5	-	TRBJ2-7	TGTGCCAGCAGCGGGCAGGGTCCCTACGAGCAGTACTTC	CASSGQGPYEQYF
-	TRBV5-6	-	TRBJ1-1	TGTGCCAGCAGCTTTTTGGACAGACAGAACACTGAAGCTTTCTTT	CASSFLDRQNTEAFF
-	TRBV5-4	TRBD1	TRBJ2-7	TGTGCCAGCAGCAAAGACAGGGGTTCCTCCTACGAGCAGTACTTC	CASSKDRGSSYEQYF